This T cell receptor (beta chain) stems from a study of patients and donors after allogeneic stem cell transplantation. Germline values: CDR1 MNHEY, CDR2 SMNVEV (reference sequence). The junction had 4 bases not matched to a gene; V was cut back by 6 bases and J by 4 bases. There are 13 residues in the CDR3. From the RT-PCR reads, TCRdb called clonotypes with MiXCR, one entry per CDR3 protein. This table has about 200,000 distinct CDR3 sequences, more than 35% appearing once. The sequenced sample consisted of blood, either unsorted or a sorted T cell fraction (not recorded which). The chain combines TRBV27 with TRBJ1-1, with 8 bases identical to TRBD1. The sequence came from a human donor who was either an allogeneic HSCT recipient or a stem cell or donor lymphocyte infusion donor (not recorded which). It is not recorded whose cells these are; they may come from a transplant donor. The CDR3 sequence is CASRPGGPTEAFF. CDR3 coding DNA: TGTGCCAGCAGACCAGGGGGCCCCACTGAAGCTTTCTTT.